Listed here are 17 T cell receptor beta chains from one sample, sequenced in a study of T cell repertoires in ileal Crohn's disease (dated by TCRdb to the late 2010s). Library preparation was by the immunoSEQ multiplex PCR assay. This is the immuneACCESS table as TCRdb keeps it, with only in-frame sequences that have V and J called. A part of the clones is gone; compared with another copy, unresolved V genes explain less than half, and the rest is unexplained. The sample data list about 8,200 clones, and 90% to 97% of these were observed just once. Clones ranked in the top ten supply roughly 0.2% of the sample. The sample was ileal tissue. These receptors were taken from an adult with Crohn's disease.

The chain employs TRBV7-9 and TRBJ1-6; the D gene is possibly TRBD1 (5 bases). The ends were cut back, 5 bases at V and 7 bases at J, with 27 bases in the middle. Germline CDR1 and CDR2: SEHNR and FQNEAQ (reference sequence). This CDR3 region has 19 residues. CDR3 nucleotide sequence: TGTGCCAGCAGCCCTAAGGGCGGTTTTATGGGGACTCGGAATTCACCCCTCCACTTT. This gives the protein CASSPKGGFMGTRNSPLHF.

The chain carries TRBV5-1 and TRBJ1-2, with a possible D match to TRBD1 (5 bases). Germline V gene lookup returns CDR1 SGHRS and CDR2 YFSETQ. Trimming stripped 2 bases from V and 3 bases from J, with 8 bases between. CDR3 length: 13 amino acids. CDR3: CASSLDRHYGYTF. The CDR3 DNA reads TGCGCCAGCAGCTTAGACAGACACTATGGCTACACCTTC.

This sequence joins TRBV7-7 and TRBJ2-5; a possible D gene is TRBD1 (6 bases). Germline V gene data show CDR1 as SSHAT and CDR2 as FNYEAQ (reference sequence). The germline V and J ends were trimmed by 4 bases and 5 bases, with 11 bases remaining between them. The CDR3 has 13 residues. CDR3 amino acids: CASSSDRRETQYF. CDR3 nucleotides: TGTGCCAGCAGCTCCGACAGGAGGGAGACCCAGTACTTC.

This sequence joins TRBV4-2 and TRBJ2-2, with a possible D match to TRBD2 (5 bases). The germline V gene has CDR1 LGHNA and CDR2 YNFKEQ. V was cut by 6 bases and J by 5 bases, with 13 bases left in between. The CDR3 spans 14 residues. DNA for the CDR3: TGTGCCAGCAGTCAGGAGGAGACAACCGGGGAGCTGTTTTTT. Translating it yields CASSQEETTGELFF.

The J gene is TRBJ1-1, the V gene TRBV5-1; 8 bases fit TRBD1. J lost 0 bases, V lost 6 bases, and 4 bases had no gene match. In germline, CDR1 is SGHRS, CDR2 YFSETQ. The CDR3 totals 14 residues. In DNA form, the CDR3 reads TGCGCCAGCACACCGGGACAGGTGAACACTGAAGCTTTCTTT. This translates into CASTPGQVNTEAFF.

CDR3 sequence reads: CASSQALTGDNEKLFF. DNA for the CDR3: TGTGCCAGCAGCCAAGCTCTGACAGGGGATAATGAAAAACTGTTTTTT. The chain joins TRBV4-2 to TRBJ1-4, with 8 bases aligning to TRBD1. J gave up 4 bases and V 1 base, and 5 bases lay outside the gene matches. The CDR3 contains 16 residues. The germline V gene has CDR1 LGHNA and CDR2 YNFKEQ.

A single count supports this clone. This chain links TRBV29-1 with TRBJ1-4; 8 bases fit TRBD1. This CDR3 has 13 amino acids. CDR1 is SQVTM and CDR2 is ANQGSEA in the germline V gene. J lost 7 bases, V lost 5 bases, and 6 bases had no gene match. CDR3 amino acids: CSVQTGAGEKLFF. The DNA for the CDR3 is TGCAGCGTTCAGACAGGGGCTGGTGAAAAACTGTTTTTT.

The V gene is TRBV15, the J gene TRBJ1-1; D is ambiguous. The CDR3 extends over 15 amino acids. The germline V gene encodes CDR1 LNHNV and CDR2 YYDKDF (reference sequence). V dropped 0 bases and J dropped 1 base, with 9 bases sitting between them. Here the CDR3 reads CATSRDGLANTEAFF. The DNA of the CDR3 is TGTGCCACCAGCAGAGATGGACTGGCGAACACTGAAGCTTTCTTT.

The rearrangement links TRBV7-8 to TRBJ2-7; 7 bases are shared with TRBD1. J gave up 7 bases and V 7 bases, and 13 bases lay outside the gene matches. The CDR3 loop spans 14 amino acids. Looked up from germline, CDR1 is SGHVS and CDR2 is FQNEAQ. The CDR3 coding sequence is TGTGCCAGCAACGCCGGGGTTAGGGGGCATGAGCAGTACGTC. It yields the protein CASNAGVRGHEQYV.

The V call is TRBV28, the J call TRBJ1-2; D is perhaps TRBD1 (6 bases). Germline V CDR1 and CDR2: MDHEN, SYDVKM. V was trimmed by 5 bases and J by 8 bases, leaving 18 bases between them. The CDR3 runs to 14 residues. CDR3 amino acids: CASSLIQGTIGYTF. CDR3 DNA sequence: TGTGCCAGCAGTCTGATCCAGGGGACGATCGGCTACACCTTC.

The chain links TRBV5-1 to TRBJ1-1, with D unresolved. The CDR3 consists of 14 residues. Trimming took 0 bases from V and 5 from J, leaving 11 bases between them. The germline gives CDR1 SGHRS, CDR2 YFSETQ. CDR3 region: CASSLGPGGTEAFF. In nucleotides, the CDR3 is TGCGCCAGCAGCTTGGGTCCAGGAGGAACTGAAGCTTTCTTT.

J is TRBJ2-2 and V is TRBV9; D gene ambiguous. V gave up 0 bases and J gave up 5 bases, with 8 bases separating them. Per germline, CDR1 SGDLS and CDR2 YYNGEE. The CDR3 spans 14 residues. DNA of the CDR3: TGTGCCAGCAGCGTAGAGACAAGTACCGGGGAGCTGTTTTTT. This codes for CASSVETSTGELFF.

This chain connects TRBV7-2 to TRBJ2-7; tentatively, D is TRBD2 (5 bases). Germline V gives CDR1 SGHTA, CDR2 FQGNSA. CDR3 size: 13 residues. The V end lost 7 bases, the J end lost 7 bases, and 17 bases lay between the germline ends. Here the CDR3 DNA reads TGTGCCAGCACCCTCCGGGGATCGGGGGAGCAGTACTTC. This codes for CASTLRGSGEQYF.

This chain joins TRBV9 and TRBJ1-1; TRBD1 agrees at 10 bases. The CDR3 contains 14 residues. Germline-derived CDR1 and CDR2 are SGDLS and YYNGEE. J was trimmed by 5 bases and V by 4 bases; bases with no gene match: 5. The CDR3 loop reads CASSFRDRGTEAFF. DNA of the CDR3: TGTGCCAGCAGCTTTCGGGACAGGGGAACTGAAGCTTTCTTT.

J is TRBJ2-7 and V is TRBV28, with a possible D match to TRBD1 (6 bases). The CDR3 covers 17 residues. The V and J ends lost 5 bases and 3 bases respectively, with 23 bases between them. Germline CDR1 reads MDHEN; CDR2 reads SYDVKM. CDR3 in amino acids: CASSLTPTGSPYYEQYV. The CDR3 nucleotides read TGTGCCAGCAGTCTAACTCCTACAGGGTCCCCCTACTACGAGCAGTACGTC.

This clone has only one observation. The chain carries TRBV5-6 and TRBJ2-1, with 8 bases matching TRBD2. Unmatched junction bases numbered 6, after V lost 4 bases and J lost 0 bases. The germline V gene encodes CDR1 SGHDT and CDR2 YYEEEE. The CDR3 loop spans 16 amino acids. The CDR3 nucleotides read TGTGCCAGCAGCGGCGGGGGGTCAAGCTCCTACAATGAGCAGTTCTTC. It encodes CASSGGGSSSYNEQFF.

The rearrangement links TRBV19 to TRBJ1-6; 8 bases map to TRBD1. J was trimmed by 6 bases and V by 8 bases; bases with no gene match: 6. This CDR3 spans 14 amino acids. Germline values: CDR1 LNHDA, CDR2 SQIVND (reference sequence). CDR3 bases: TGTGCCAGTGGCGGGACAGGACTTAATTCACCCCTCCACTTT. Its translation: CASGGTGLNSPLHF.